This TCR beta chain was identified during a study of CD8 T cells in ankylosing spondylitis. MiXCR, run by TCRdb on the 5' RACE reads, gives a single entry per CDR3 protein. Counted here are approximately 290,000 distinct CDR3 sequences, around 20% occurring once; the ten biggest clones make up roughly 3.6%. The germline V gene has CDR1 LGHNA and CDR2 YNFKEQ. The CDR3 extends over 18 amino acids. V was clipped by 4 bases and J by 6 bases, with 24 bases between them. Whole-study results and caveats: In ankylosing spondylitis blood, a motif of about 8 highly homologous TCR beta variants appeared characteristic.

As for this clonotype: Antigen unknown.

The rearrangement joins TRBV4-2 to TRBJ2-2, with a possible D match to TRBD2 (6 bases). The receptor was derived from a female donor with ankylosing spondylitis or in good health (not recorded which). Sequenced input: blood, either unsorted or a sorted T cell fraction (not recorded which). The CDR3 region is CASSPRATSGVGAGELFF. The CDR3 DNA reads TGTGCCAGCAGCCCGCGCGCGACTAGTGGGGTAGGCGCCGGGGAGCTGTTTTTT.